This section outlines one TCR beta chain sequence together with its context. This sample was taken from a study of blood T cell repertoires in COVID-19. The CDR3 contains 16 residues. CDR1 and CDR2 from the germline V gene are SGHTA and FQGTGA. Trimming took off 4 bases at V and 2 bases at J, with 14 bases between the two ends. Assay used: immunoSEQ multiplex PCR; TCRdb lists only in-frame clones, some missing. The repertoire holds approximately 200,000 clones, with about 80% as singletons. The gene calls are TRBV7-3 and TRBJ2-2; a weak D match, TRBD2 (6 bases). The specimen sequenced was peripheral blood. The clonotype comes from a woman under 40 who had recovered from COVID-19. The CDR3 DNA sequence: TGTGCCAGCAGCTCCCACGGAGGGATTAACACCGGGGAGCTGTTTTTT. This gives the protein CASSSHGGINTGELFF. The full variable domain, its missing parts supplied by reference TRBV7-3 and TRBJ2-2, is GAGVSQTPSNKVTEKGKYVELRCDPISGHTALYWYRQSLGQGPEFLIYFQGTGAADDSGLPNDRFFAVRPEGSVSTLKIQRTERGDSAVYLCASSSHGGINTGELFFGEGSRLTVL.